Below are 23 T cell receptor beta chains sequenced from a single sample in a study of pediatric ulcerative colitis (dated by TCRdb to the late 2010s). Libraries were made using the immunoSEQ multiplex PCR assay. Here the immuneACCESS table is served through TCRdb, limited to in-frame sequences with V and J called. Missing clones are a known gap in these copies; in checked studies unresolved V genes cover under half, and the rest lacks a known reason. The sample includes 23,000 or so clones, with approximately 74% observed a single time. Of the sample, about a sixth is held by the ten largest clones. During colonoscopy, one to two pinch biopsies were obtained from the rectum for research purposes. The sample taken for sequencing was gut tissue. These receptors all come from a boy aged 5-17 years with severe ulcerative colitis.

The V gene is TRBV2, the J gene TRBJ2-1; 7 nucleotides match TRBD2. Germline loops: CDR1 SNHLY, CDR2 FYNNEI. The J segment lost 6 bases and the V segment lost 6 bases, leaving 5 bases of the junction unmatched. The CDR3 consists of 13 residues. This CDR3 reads CASRRGLFNEQFF. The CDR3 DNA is TGTGCCAGCAGACGGGGACTATTCAATGAGCAGTTCTTC. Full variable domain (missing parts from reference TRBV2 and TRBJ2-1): EPEVTQTPSHQVTQMGQEVILRCVPISNHLYFYWYRQILGQKVEFLVSFYNNEISEKSEIFDDQFSVERPDGSNFTLKIRSTKLEDSAMYFCASRRGLFNEQFFGPGTRLTVL.

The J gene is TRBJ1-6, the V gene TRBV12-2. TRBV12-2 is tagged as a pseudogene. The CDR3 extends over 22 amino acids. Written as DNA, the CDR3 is TGTGCAAGTCGCTTAGCGTTAATGGTAGCGGTCGTTGGACAGAGTATACATTCACCCCTCCACTTT. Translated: CASRLALMVAVVGQSIHSPLHF.

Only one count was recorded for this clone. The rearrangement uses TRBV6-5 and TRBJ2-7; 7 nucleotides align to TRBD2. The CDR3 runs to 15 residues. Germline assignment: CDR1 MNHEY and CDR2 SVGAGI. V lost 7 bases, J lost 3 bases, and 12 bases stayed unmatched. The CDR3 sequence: CASTERGGRGYEQYF. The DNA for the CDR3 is TGTGCCAGCACCGAAAGGGGAGGGAGGGGCTACGAGCAGTACTTC.

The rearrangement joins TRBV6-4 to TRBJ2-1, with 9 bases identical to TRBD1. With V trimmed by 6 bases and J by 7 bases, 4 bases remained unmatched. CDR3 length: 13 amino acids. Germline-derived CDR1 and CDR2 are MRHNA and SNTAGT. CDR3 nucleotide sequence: TGTGCCAGCAGGGGAGACAGGGGGAATGAGCAGTTCTTC. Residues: CASRGDRGNEQFF.

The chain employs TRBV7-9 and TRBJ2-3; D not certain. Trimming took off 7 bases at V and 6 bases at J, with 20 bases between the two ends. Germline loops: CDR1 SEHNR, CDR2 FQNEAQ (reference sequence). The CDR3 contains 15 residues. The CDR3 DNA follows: TGTGCCAGCATCCCCAACGGCATGGGTGTGGATACGCAGTATTTT. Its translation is CASIPNGMGVDTQYF.

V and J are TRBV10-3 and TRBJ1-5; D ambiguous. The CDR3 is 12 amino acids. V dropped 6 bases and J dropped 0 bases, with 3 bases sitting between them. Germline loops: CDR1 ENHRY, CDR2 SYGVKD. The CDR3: CAIRGSNQPQHF. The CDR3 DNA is TGTGCCATCAGAGGTAGCAATCAGCCCCAGCATTTT.

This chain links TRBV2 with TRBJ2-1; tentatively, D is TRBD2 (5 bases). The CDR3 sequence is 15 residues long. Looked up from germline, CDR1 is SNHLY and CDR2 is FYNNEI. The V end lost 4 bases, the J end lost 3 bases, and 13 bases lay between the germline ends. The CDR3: CASSVSEARYNEQFF. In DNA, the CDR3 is TGTGCCAGCAGTGTTAGCGAAGCACGCTACAATGAGCAGTTCTTC.

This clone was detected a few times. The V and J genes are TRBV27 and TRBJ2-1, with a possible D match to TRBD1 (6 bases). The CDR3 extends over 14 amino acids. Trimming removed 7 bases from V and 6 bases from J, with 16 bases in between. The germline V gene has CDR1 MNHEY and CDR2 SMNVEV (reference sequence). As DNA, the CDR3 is TGTGCCAGCAACTCGGACAGACGTCGCAATGAGCAGTTCTTC. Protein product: CASNSDRRRNEQFF.

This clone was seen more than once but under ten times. The CDR3 protein is CASSYSMGGRTYEQYF. CDR3 bases: TGTGCCAGCAGTTACTCGATGGGGGGCCGAACCTACGAGCAGTACTTC. V gene TRBV6-5 combines with J gene TRBJ2-7; D is tentatively TRBD1 or TRBD2 (6 bases each). The CDR3 runs 16 residues. Germline V gene sequence: CDR1 MNHEY, CDR2 SVGAGI. V was cut by 0 bases and J by 2 bases, with 14 bases left in between.

This CDR3 is CASSPTSITDTQYF. The CDR3 DNA sequence: TGTGCCAGCAGCCCCACTAGTATCACAGATACGCAGTATTTT. The chain employs TRBV7-3 and TRBJ2-3; weak D call: TRBD2 (5 bases). V shed 5 bases and J shed 2 bases, with 11 bases lying between them. The CDR3 has 14 residues. Germline V CDR1 and CDR2: SGHTA, FQGTGA.

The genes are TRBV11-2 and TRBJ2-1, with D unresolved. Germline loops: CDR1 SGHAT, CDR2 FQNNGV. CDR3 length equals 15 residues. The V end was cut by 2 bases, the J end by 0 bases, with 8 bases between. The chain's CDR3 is CASSLYSSSYNEQFF. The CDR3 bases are TGTGCCAGCAGCTTATACAGTAGCTCCTACAATGAGCAGTTCTTC.

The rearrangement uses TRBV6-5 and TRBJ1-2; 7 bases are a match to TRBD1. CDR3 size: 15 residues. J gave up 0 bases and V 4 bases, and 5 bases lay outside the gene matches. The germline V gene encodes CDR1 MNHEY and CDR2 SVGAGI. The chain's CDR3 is CASSSWDSTNYGYTF. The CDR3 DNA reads TGTGCCAGCAGTTCGTGGGACAGTACTAACTATGGCTACACCTTC.

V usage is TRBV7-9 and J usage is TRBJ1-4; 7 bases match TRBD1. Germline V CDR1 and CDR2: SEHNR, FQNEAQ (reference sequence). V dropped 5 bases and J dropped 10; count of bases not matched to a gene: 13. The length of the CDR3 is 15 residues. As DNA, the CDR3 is TGTGCCAGCAGCCTCGACCGGGCCCAGGGGGGAAAACTGTTTTTT. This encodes CASSLDRAQGGKLFF.

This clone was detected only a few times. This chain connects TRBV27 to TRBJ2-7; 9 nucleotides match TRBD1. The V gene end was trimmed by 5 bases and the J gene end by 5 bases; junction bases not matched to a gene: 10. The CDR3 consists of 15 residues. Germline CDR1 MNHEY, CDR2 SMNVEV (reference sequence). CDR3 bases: TGTGCCAGCAGTCGTCCCGGGACAGGGACCAACGAGCAGTACTTC. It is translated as CASSRPGTGTNEQYF.

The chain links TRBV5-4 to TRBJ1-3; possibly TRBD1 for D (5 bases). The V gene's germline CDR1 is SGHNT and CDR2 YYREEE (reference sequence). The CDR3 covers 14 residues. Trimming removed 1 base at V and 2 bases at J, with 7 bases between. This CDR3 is CASSLQGAGNTIYF. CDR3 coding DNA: TGTGCCAGCAGCTTGCAAGGGGCTGGAAACACCATATATTTT.

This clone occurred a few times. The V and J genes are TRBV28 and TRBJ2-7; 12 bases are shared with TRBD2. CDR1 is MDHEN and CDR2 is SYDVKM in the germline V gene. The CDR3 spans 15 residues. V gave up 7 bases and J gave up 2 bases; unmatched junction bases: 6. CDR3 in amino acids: CASTTSSGGAYEQYF. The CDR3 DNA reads TGTGCCAGCACTACCTCTAGCGGGGGGGCCTACGAGCAGTACTTC.

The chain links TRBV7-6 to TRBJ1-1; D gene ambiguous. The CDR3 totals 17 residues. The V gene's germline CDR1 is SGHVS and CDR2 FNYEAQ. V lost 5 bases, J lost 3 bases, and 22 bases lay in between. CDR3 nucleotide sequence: TGTGCCAGCAGCCCTTCTCGGGCCCGCCAGGCGGACACTGAAGCTTTCTTT. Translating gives CASSPSRARQADTEAFF.

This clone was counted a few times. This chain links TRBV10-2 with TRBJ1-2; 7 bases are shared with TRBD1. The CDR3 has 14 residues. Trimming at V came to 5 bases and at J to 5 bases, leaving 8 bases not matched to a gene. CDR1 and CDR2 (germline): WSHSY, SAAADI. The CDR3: CASSYTTGEYGYTF. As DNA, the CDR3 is TGCGCCAGCAGTTACACTACAGGGGAGTATGGCTACACCTTC.

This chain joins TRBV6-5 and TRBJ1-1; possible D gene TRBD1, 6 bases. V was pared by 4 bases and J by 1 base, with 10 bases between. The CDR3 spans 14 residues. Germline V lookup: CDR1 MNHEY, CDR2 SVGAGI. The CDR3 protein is CASSSGHKNTEAFF. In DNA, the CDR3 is TGTGCCAGCAGTTCGGGACACAAGAACACTGAAGCTTTCTTT.

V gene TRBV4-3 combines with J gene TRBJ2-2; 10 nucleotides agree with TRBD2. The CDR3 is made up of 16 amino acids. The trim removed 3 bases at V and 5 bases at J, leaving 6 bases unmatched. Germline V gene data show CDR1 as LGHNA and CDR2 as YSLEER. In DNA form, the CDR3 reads TGCGCCAGCAGCCAGAGACCGGGACTAGCGACCGGGGAGCTGTTTTTT. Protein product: CASSQRPGLATGELFF.

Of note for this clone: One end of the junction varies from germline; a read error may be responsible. CDR3 sequence (DNA): TGTGCTAGCAGCTTAGAGCCCGGCGGTTCGGCTTTCTTT. It yields the protein CASSLEPGGSAFF. The genes are TRBV7-7 and TRBJ1-1; D not certain. This CDR3 region has 13 residues. Germline-derived CDR1 and CDR2 are SSHAT and FNYEAQ (reference sequence).

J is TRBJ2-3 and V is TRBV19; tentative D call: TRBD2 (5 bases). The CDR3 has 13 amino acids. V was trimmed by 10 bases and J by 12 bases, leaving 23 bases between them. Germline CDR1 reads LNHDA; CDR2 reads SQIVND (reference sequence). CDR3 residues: CAITDGVRGGQYF. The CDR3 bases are TGTGCCATAACGGACGGGGTTCGTGGAGGCCAGTATTTT.

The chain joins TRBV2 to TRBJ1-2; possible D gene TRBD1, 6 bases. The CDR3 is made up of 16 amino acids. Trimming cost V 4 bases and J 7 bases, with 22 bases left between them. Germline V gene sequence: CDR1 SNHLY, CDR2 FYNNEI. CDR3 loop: CASSVVERGRALGYTF. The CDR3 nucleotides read TGTGCCAGCAGTGTGGTAGAGAGGGGGAGGGCTCTTGGCTACACCTTC.